This TCR beta chain derives from a study of tumor and adjacent non-tumor tissue in lung cancer. Turning to the study itself: Samples averaged roughly 4.3 million productive TCRbeta reads each.

Three rounds of nested PCR, following a modified ARM-PCR protocol, produced the TCRbeta library. TCRdb used MiXCR to reprocess the multiplex PCR reads, holding one entry per CDR3 protein. The sample has about 75,000 distinct CDR3 sequences; approximately 71% are singletons. This clonotype was recorded many times. The antigen is undetermined. Study-wide results and limits: Patients with more diverse tumor TCRs had worse survival.

This sample's RNA came from whole unsorted tissue. This non-tumor lung sample came from over 3 cm beyond the tumor edge. The CDR3 is 12 residues long. The germline V gene encodes CDR1 DFQATT and CDR2 SNEGSKA (reference sequence). With 6 bases removed from V and 5 bases from J, the gap between germline ends came to 11 bases. Source material: distant non-tumor lung tissue. The clonotype originates from a woman in her forties or fifties with non-small cell lung cancer. This sequence joins TRBV20-1 and TRBJ2-1; D gene unclear. The CDR3 protein is CSAPMVNNEQFF. In nucleotides, the CDR3 is TGCAGTGCCCCTATGGTGAACAATGAGCAGTTCTTC.